Each of the 29 T cell receptor beta chains below was sequenced from the same sample in a study of CD8 T cells in Susac syndrome. Random hexamers primed reverse transcription of about 0.5 to 1 ug RNA. MiXCR, run by TCRdb on the immunoSEQ multiplex PCR reads, gives a single entry per CDR3 protein. The data hold just over 150,000 distinct CDR3 sequences, with about 95% observed a single time. The source material was CD8+ T cells from PBMCs. These receptors were taken from a human donor with multiple sclerosis.

This CDR3 reads CASSPRGSILGYTF. The CDR3 nucleotides are TGTGCCAGCAGCCCCCGGGGCTCTATCCTTGGCTACACCTTC. The chain uses TRBV5-4 and TRBJ1-2, with D possibly matching TRBD1 (5 bases). The V and J ends lost 4 bases and 7 bases respectively, with 17 bases between them. Germline V gives CDR1 SGHNT, CDR2 YYREEE (reference sequence). The CDR3 loop spans 14 amino acids.

This chain joins TRBV29-1 and TRBJ2-6; D not certain. Germline V gene sequence: CDR1 SQVTM, CDR2 ANQGSEA. Trimming removed 0 bases from V and 0 bases from J, with 6 bases in between. The CDR3 has 15 amino acids. The CDR3 DNA sequence: TGCAGCGTTGAAGATCGAAACTCTGGGGCCAACGTCCTGACTTTC. This gives the protein CSVEDRNSGANVLTF.

This chain joins TRBV4-1 and TRBJ2-5; weak D call: TRBD2 (6 bases). The CDR3 sequence is 15 residues long. V was clipped by 0 bases and J by 1 base, with 9 bases between them. Germline CDR1 is MGHRA and CDR2 is YSYEKL. The DNA for the CDR3 is TGCGCCAGCAGCCAAGAAGGACTATCCCAAGAGACCCAGTACTTC. Translated: CASSQEGLSQETQYF.

This chain links TRBV29-1 with TRBJ2-2; D might be TRBD1 (5 bases). The germline V and J ends were trimmed by 2 bases and 7 bases, with 14 bases remaining between them. CDR3 length: 14 residues. CDR1 and CDR2 from the germline V gene are SQVTM and ANQGSEA. This chain's CDR3 is CSVEMLGPSGELFF. DNA of the CDR3: TGCAGCGTTGAAATGTTGGGGCCAAGCGGGGAGCTGTTTTTT.

CDR3 residues: CSALDRVGPEAFF. CDR3 DNA: TGCAGTGCTCTGGACAGGGTGGGACCTGAAGCTTTCTTT. V usage is TRBV20-1 and J usage is TRBJ1-1, with TRBD1 matching over 8 bases. This CDR3 is built from 13 residues. With 5 bases clipped from V and 6 bases from J, the junction kept 8 bases outside the gene matches. Germline lookup yields CDR1 DFQATT and CDR2 SNEGSKA (reference sequence).

The V and J genes are TRBV30 and TRBJ1-1, with TRBD1 matching over 7 bases. Germline CDR1 is GTSNPN and CDR2 is SVGIG (reference sequence). CDR3 length equals 13 residues. V lost 6 bases, J lost 5 bases, and 9 bases stayed unmatched. CDR3 in DNA: TGTGCCTGCCAGGAGGGGGCAATAACTGAAGCTTTCTTT. Translated, it gives CACQEGAITEAFF.

V usage is TRBV12-3 or TRBV12-4 and J usage is TRBJ2-1; 8 positions match TRBD2. Trimming took 7 bases from V and 2 from J; bases not matched to a gene: 13. The CDR3 consists of 17 residues. The CDR3: CASTGTSRGAAYNEQFF. In DNA form, the CDR3 reads TGTGCCAGCACGGGGACTTCGCGGGGGGCCGCCTACAATGAGCAGTTCTTC.

In its sample, this clonotype was seen once. The chain carries TRBV7-2 and TRBJ1-1; D is uncertain. The V gene lost 3 bases and the J gene lost 5 bases, with 10 bases spanning the gap. The CDR3 runs to 13 residues. In germline, CDR1 is SGHTA, CDR2 FQGNSA. The CDR3: CASSFSPTTEAFF. The CDR3, as DNA: TGTGCCAGCAGCTTCAGTCCGACGACTGAAGCTTTCTTT.

This rearrangement joins TRBV3-1 to TRBJ2-3, with D unresolved. V was trimmed by 7 bases and J by 0 bases, leaving 14 bases between them. CDR1 is LGHDT, CDR2 YNNKEL, per germline (reference sequence). CDR3 length: 15 amino acids. The DNA of the CDR3 is TGTGCCAGCACCCACGGGCGGAGAAGCACAGATACGCAGTATTTT. It translates to CASTHGRRSTDTQYF.

The chain carries TRBV27 and TRBJ2-1; D may be TRBD1 (5 bases). The CDR3 runs to 16 residues. Germline V gene sequence: CDR1 MNHEY, CDR2 SMNVEV (reference sequence). Deletions cut 6 bases from V and 2 bases from J, with 17 bases between. CDR3 sequence: CASRNRKDTAYNEQFF. CDR3 DNA: TGTGCCAGCAGGAACCGAAAGGACACAGCCTACAATGAGCAGTTCTTC.

The chain recombines TRBV13 with TRBJ1-1, with D uncertain. The germline gives CDR1 PRHDT, CDR2 FYEKMQ (reference sequence). The V gene lost 4 bases and the J gene lost 6 bases, with 9 bases spanning the gap. This CDR3 comprises 12 residues. CDR3 nucleotides: TGTGCCAGCAGCTCAGAGGGTCCTGAAGCTTTCTTT. This gives the protein CASSSEGPEAFF. The full variable domain, in which reference TRBV13 and TRBJ1-1 provide the parts outside the CDR3, is AAGVIQSPRHLIKEKRETATLKCYPIPRHDTVYWYQQGPGQDPQFLISFYEKMQSDKGSIPDRFSAQQFSDYHSELNMSSLELGDSALYFCASSSEGPEAFFGQGTRLTVV.

V and J are TRBV7-9 and TRBJ2-1; D gene uncertain. Germline CDR1 reads SEHNR; CDR2 reads FQNEAQ (reference sequence). The V end was cut by 5 bases, the J end by 9 bases, with 8 bases between. The CDR3 is 11 residues long. This chain's CDR3 is CASSPGSEQFF. The DNA of the CDR3 is TGTGCCAGCAGCCCTGGTAGTGAGCAGTTCTTC.

J is TRBJ1-1 and V is TRBV7-9; D might be TRBD1 (5 bases). CDR1 is SEHNR, CDR2 FQNEAQ, per germline (reference sequence). Trimming left V 1 base short and J 1 base short, with 10 bases between. The CDR3 contains 15 residues. This CDR3 is CASSLEGRGNTEAFF. The DNA for the CDR3 is TGTGCCAGCAGCTTAGAGGGGAGAGGGAACACTGAAGCTTTCTTT.

The chain recombines TRBV29-1 with TRBJ2-7; D might be TRBD1 (5 bases). Per the germline V gene, CDR1 is SQVTM and CDR2 is ANQGSEA. The V and J ends lost 2 bases and 2 bases respectively, with 7 bases between them. This CDR3 comprises 12 residues. Here the CDR3 DNA reads TGCAGCGTTGAATTGGGGCCCTACGAGCAGTACGTC. This sequence encodes CSVELGPYEQYV.

The rearrangement joins TRBV30 to TRBJ1-6, with D perhaps TRBD1 (5 bases). Trimming took off 3 bases at V and 7 bases at J, with 10 bases between the two ends. The CDR3 spans 13 residues. Germline V gives CDR1 GTSNPN, CDR2 SVGIG (reference sequence). CDR3 residues: CAWSLRGNSPLHF. CDR3 DNA sequence: TGTGCCTGGAGCTTGCGGGGGAATTCACCCCTCCACTTT.

The rearrangement links TRBV3-1 to TRBJ2-7, with 7 bases lining up with TRBD1. Germline V lookup: CDR1 LGHDT, CDR2 YNNKEL (reference sequence). There are 12 residues in the CDR3. Losses at the gene ends were 8 bases for V and 5 bases for J; bases not matched to a gene: 6. Here the CDR3 DNA reads TGTGCCAGCCGATCGACAGGGAACGAGCAGTACTTC. Encoded protein: CASRSTGNEQYF.

This chain joins TRBV6-5 and TRBJ2-7; D possibly corresponds to TRBD2 (6 bases). With 6 bases removed from V and 4 bases from J, the gap between germline ends came to 16 bases. Looked up from germline, CDR1 is MNHEY and CDR2 is SVGAGI. The CDR3 spans 14 residues. As DNA, the CDR3 is TGTGCCAGCAGCCCTGGTGTGGGGGGTTACGAGCAGTACGTC. Translated, it gives CASSPGVGGYEQYV.

This clonotype appeared a few times. This sequence joins TRBV20-1 and TRBJ2-7, with TRBD1 matching 7 bases. V was pared by 6 bases and J by 2 bases, with 4 bases of the junction left unmatched. CDR1 is DFQATT and CDR2 is SNEGSKA in the germline V gene (reference sequence). The CDR3 loop spans 12 amino acids. The CDR3 protein is CSARDRAYEQYF. The CDR3 DNA is TGCAGTGCCAGGGACAGAGCCTACGAGCAGTACTTC.

In DNA form, the CDR3 reads TGTGCCACCAGCCAGCGGGACATCGATTACGAGCAGTACTTC. Its translation: CATSQRDIDYEQYF. The chain is built from TRBV15 and TRBJ2-7; TRBD2 might be the D (7 bases). V was trimmed by 5 bases and J by 4 bases, leaving 15 bases between them. Germline V lookup: CDR1 LNHNV, CDR2 YYDKDF (reference sequence). There are 14 residues in the CDR3.

This clonotype was observed once. The CDR3 is CASSLGRWGSYEQYF. CDR3 coding DNA: TGCGCCAGCAGCTTAGGCAGATGGGGCTCCTACGAGCAGTACTTC. This sequence joins TRBV5-1 and TRBJ2-7; D remains ambiguous. V shed 2 bases and J shed 0 bases, with 12 bases lying between them. The CDR3 length is 15 residues. Germline loops: CDR1 SGHRS, CDR2 YFSETQ. Using reference TRBV5-1 and TRBJ2-7 for the parts outside the CDR3, the full variable domain is KAGVTQTPRYLIKTRGQQVTLSCSPISGHRSVSWYQQTPGQGLQFLFEYFSETQRNKGNFPGRFSGRQFSNSRSEMNVSTLELGDSALYLCASSLGRWGSYEQYFGPGTRLTVT.

The rearrangement links TRBV29-1 to TRBJ2-1, with 11 bases identical to TRBD2. CDR3 length equals 15 residues. Germline V gene data show CDR1 as SQVTM and CDR2 as ANQGSEA. Trimming at V came to 8 bases and at J to 2 bases, leaving 8 bases not matched to a gene. Written as DNA, the CDR3 is TGCAGCTCCCGTGGTAGCGGGGGGGCCTACAATGAGCAGTTCTTC. It is translated as CSSRGSGGAYNEQFF.

The chain joins TRBV12-5 to TRBJ1-4; D might be TRBD1 (5 bases). The CDR3 has 15 amino acids. CDR1 is LGHNT and CDR2 is FRNRAP in the germline V gene. Trimming removed 5 bases from V and 8 bases from J, with 18 bases in between. The CDR3, as DNA: TGTGCTAGTGGTGTCACGGGGGTGCAAAGGGAAAAACTGTTTTTT. Encoded protein: CASGVTGVQREKLFF.

V usage is TRBV20-1 and J usage is TRBJ2-1; 7 bases match TRBD2. Trimming at V came to 5 bases and at J to 9 bases, leaving 13 bases not matched to a gene. Germline values: CDR1 DFQATT, CDR2 SNEGSKA (reference sequence). The CDR3 consists of 14 residues. CDR3 in amino acids: CSAYRTRTVIEQFF. DNA of the CDR3: TGCAGTGCTTATCGGACTAGGACGGTTATTGAGCAGTTCTTC.

The chain is built from TRBV9 and TRBJ2-2; tentative D call: TRBD1 (7 bases). V was clipped by 0 bases and J by 7 bases, with 16 bases between them. Germline V gives CDR1 SGDLS, CDR2 YYNGEE. This CDR3 is built from 16 residues. The CDR3 nucleotides read TGTGCCAGCAGCGTAGCTAGGAGGGGGCTGGGCGGGGAGCTGTTTTTT. Encoded protein: CASSVARRGLGGELFF.

V is TRBV9 and J is TRBJ1-2, with TRBD1 matching over 9 bases. Trimming took 3 bases from V and 7 from J; bases not matched to a gene: 1. Looked up from germline, CDR1 is SGDLS and CDR2 is YYNGEE. The CDR3 runs to 12 residues. The CDR3: CASSGTGVGYTF. CDR3 DNA: TGTGCCAGCAGCGGGACAGGGGTTGGCTACACCTTC.

CDR3 loop: CASSHPGARETQYF. CDR3 DNA: TGTGCCAGCAGCCACCCTGGGGCCAGAGAGACCCAGTACTTC. The J gene is TRBJ2-5, the V gene TRBV3-1; tentative D call: TRBD1 (5 bases). Germline assignment: CDR1 LGHDT and CDR2 YNNKEL (reference sequence). With 3 bases removed from V and 4 bases from J, the gap between germline ends came to 12 bases. CDR3 length: 14 amino acids.

The V and J genes are TRBV19 and TRBJ1-6; D gene unclear. The CDR3 has 14 residues. Germline CDR1 reads LNHDA; CDR2 reads SQIVND (reference sequence). Trimming shortened V by 5 bases and J by 7 bases, and 12 bases separated the two germline ends. CDR3 residues: CASSPQVGNSPLHF. The CDR3 coding sequence is TGTGCCAGTAGTCCCCAGGTCGGCAATTCACCCCTCCACTTT.

The chain is built from TRBV23-1 and TRBJ2-3, with D maybe TRBD2 (6 bases). TRBV23-1 is treated as an ORF (open reading frame) with a function not yet certain. V dropped 9 bases and J dropped 4 bases, with 14 bases sitting between them. This CDR3 has 13 residues. CDR3 sequence reads: CARRGRGADTQYF. In DNA form, the CDR3 reads TGCGCCAGACGAGGCCGCGGGGCAGATACGCAGTATTTT.

J is TRBJ2-1 and V is TRBV7-9; D gene uncertain. The CDR3 covers 13 residues. Germline CDR1 reads SEHNR; CDR2 reads FQNEAQ (reference sequence). V was cut by 4 bases and J by 13 bases, with 17 bases left in between. The CDR3 DNA is TGTGCCAGCAGCTCGACCCTACAGCCCGCACAGTTCTTC. This translates into CASSSTLQPAQFF. The full variable domain, its missing parts supplied by reference TRBV7-9 and TRBJ2-1, is DTGVSQNPRHKITKRGQNVTFRCDPISEHNRLYWYRQTLGQGPEFLTYFQNEAQLEKSRLLSDRFSAERPKGSFSTLEIQRTEQGDSAMYLCASSSTLQPAQFFGPGTRLTVL.